By share, the clone carrying this T cell receptor beta chain ranks as medium-sized (0.01 to 0.1%). Its antigen is undetermined. The source of the sample is a study of OX40 agonist ivuxolimab in advanced cancers. Study-wide findings and caveats: At 0.1 to 3.0 mg/kg and by week 6, clonal expansion occurred in CD4+ and CD8+ blood T cells.

Generated by immunoSEQ multiplex PCR, the TCRdb table keeps only in-frame clones and is missing some. The data show about 36,000 clones, with 74% seen just once and 18% held by the top ten. The clonotype originates from an adult with an advanced solid tumor such as melanoma, head and neck, liver or kidney cancer. The input for sequencing was CD4+ or CD8+ T cells sorted from blood, taken in a trial of the OX40 agonist ivuxolimab.

This CDR3 is CASSFSTGNTIYF. CDR3 nucleotide sequence: TGTGCCAGCAGCTTCAGTACTGGAAACACCATATATTTT. This chain links TRBV7-9 with TRBJ1-3; D is undetermined. Between the trimmed V and J ends, which lost 3 bases and 2 bases, there was a span of 5 bases. CDR1 and CDR2 from the germline V gene are SEHNR and FQNEAQ (reference sequence). This CDR3 has 13 amino acids.